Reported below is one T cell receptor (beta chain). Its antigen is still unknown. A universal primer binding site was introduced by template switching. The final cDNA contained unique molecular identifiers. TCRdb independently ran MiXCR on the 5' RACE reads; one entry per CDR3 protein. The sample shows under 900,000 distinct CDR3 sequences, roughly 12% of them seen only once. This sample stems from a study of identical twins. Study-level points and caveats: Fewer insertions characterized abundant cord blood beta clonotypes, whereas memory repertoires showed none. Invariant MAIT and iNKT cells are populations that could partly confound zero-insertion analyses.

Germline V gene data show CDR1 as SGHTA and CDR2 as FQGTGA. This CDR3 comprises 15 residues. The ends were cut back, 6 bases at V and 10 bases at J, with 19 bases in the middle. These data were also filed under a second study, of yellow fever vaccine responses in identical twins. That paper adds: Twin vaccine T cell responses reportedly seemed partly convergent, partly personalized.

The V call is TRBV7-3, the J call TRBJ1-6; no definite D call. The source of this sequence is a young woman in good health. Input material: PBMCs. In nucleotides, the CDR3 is TGTGCCAGCAGATCAGGACTCATTAGGTGGTCACCCCTCCACTTT. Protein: CASRSGLIRWSPLHF. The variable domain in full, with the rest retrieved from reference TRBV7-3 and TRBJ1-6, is GAGVSQTPSNKVTEKGKYVELRCDPISGHTALYWYRQSLGQGPEFLIYFQGTGAADDSGLPNDRFFAVRPEGSVSTLKIQRTERGDSAVYLCASRSGLIRWSPLHFGNGTRLTVT.